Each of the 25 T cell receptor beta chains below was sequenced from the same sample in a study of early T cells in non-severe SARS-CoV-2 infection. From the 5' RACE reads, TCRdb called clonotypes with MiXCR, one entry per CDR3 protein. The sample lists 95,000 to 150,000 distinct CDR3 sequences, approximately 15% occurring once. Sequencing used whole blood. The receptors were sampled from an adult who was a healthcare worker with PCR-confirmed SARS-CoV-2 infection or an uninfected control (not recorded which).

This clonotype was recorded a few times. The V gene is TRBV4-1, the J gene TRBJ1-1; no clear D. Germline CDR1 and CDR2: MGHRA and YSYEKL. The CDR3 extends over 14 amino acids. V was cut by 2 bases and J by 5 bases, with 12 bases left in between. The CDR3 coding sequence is TGCGCCAGCAGCCAACCGCGAGAAAGGACTGAAGCTTTCTTT. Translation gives CASSQPRERTEAFF.

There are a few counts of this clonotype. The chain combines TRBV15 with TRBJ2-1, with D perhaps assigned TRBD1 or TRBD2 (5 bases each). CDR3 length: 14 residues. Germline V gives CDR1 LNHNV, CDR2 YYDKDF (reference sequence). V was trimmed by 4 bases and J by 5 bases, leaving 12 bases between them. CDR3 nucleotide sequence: TGTGCCACCAGCATCGGGACCCCCCACAATGAGCAGTTCTTC. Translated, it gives CATSIGTPHNEQFF.

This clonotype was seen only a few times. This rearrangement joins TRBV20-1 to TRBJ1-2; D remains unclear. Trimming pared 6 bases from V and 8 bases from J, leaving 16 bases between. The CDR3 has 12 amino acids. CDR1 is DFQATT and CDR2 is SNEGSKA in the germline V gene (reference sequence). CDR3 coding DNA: TGCAGTGCGCGTTGGGGTGATGGGGGCTACACCTTC. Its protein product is CSARWGDGGYTF.

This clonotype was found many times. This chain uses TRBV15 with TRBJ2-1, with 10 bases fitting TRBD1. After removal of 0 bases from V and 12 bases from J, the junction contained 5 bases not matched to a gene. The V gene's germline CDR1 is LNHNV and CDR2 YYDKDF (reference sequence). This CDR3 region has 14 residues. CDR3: CATSRDTRTGGQFF. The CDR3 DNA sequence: TGTGCCACCAGCAGAGATACGAGGACAGGGGGGCAGTTCTTC.

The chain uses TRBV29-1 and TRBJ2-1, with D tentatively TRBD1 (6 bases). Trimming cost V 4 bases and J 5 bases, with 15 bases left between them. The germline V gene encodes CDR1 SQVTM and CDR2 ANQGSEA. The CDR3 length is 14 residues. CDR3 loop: CSVVGHGFHNEQFF. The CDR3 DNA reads TGCAGCGTTGTGGGACACGGGTTCCACAATGAGCAGTTCTTC.

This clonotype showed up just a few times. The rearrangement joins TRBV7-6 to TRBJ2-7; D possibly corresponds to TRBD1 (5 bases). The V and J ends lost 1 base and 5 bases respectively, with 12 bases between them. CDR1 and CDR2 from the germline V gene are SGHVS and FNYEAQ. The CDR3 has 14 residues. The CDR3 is CASSLGTSFDEQYF. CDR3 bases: TGTGCCAGCAGCTTAGGGACATCTTTCGACGAGCAGTACTTC.

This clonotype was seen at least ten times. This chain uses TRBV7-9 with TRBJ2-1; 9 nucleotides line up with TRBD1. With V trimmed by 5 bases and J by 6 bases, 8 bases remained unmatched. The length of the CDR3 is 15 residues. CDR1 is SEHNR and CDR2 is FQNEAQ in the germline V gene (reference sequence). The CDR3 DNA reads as TGTGCCAGCAGCCCCCCGGGACAGGGTGCCAATGAGCAGTTCTTC. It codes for CASSPPGQGANEQFF. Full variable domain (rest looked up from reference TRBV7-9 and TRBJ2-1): DTGVSQNPRHKITKRGQNVTFRCDPISEHNRLYWYRQTLGQGPEFLTYFQNEAQLEKSRLLSDRFSAERPKGSFSTLEIQRTEQGDSAMYLCASSPPGQGANEQFFGPGTRLTVL.

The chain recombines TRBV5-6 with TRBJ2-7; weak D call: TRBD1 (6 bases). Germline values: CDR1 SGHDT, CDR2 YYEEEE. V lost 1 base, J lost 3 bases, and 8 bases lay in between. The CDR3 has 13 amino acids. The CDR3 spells CASSLTGIYEQYF. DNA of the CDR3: TGTGCCAGCAGCTTGACAGGGATCTACGAGCAGTACTTC.

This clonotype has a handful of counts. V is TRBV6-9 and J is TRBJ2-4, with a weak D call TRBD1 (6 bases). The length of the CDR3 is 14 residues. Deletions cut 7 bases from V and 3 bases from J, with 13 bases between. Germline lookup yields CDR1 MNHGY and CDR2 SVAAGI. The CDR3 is CASTQGKGKNIQYF. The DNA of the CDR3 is TGTGCCAGCACCCAGGGGAAGGGCAAAAACATTCAGTACTTC.

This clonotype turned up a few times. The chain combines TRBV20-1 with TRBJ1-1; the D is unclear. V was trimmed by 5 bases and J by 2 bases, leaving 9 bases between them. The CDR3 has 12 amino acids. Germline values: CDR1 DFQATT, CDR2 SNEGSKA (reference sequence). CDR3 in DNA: TGCAGTGCTCTACAGCCAAACACTGAAGCTTTCTTT. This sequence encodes CSALQPNTEAFF.

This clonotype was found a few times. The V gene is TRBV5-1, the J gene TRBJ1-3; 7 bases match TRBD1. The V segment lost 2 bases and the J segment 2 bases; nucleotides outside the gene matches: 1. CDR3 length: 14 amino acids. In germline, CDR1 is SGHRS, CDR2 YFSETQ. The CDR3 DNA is TGCGCCAGCAGCTTCGGGACAGCTGGAAACACCATATATTTT. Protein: CASSFGTAGNTIYF. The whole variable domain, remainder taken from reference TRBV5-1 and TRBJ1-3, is KAGVTQTPRYLIKTRGQQVTLSCSPISGHRSVSWYQQTPGQGLQFLFEYFSETQRNKGNFPGRFSGRQFSNSRSEMNVSTLELGDSALYLCASSFGTAGNTIYFGEGSWLTVV.

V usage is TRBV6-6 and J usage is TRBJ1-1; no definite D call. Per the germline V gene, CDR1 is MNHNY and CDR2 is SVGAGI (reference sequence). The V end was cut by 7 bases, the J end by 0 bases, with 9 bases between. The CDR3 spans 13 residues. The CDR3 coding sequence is TGTGCCAGCACCCCTTCGGTGAACACTGAAGCTTTCTTT. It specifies CASTPSVNTEAFF.

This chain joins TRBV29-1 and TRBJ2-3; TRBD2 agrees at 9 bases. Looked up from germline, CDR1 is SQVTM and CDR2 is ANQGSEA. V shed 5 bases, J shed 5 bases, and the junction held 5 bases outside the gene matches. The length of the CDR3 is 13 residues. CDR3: CSVSSGVEDTQYF. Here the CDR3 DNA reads TGCAGCGTTTCTAGCGGGGTGGAAGATACGCAGTATTTT.

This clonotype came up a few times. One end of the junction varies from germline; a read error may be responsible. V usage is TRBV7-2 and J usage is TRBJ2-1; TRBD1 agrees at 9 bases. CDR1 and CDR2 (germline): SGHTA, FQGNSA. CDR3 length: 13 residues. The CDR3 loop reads CASSLIRDRVDSF. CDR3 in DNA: TGTGCCAGCAGCTTAATAAGGGACAGGGTGGATTCCTTC.

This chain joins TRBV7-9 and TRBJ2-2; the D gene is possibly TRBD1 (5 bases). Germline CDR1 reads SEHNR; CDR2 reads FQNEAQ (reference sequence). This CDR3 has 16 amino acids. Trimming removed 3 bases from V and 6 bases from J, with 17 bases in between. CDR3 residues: CASSFHETVGPGELFF. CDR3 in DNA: TGTGCCAGCAGCTTCCATGAGACAGTGGGCCCCGGGGAGCTGTTTTTT. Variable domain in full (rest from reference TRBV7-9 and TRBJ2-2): DTGVSQNPRHKITKRGQNVTFRCDPISEHNRLYWYRQTLGQGPEFLTYFQNEAQLEKSRLLSDRFSAERPKGSFSTLEIQRTEQGDSAMYLCASSFHETVGPGELFFGEGSRLTVL.

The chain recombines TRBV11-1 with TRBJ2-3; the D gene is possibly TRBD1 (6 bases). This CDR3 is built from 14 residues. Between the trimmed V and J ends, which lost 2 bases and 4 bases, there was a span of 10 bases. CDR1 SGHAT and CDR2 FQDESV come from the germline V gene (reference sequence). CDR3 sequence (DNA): TGTGCCAGCAGCTTAACAGGGTGGTCAGATACGCAGTATTTT. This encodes CASSLTGWSDTQYF.

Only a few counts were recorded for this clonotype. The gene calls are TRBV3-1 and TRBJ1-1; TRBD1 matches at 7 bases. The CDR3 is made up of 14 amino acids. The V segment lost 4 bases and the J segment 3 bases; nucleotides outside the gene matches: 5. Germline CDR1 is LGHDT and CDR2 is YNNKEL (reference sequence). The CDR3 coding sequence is TGTGCCAGCAGCCTACAGGGGAGGTACACTGAAGCTTTCTTT. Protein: CASSLQGRYTEAFF.

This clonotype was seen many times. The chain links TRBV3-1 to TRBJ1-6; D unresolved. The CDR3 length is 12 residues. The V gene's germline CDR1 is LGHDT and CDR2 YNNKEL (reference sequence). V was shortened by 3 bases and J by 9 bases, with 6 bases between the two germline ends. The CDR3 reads CASSQSVSPLHF. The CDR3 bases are TGTGCCAGCAGCCAGTCAGTTTCACCCCTCCACTTT. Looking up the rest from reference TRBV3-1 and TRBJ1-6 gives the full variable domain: DTAVSQTPKYLVTQMGNDKSIKCEQNLGHDTMYWYKQDSKKFLKIMFSYNNKELIINETVPNRFSPKSPDKAHLNLHINSLELGDSAVYFCASSQSVSPLHFGNGTRLTVT.

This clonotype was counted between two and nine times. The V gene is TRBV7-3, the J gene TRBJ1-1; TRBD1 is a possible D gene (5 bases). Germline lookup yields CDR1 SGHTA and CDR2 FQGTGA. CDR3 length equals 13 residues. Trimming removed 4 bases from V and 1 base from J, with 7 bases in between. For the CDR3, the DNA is TGTGCCAGCAGCTGGGGACCGAACACTGAAGCTTTCTTT. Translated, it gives CASSWGPNTEAFF.

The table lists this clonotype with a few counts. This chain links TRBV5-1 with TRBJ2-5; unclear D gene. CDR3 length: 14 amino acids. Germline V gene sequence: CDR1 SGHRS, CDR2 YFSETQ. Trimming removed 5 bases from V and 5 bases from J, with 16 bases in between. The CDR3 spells CASSSLGGVETQYF. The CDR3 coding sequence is TGCGCCAGCAGTTCCCTAGGTGGGGTGGAGACCCAGTACTTC.

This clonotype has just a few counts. CDR3 nucleotides: TGTGCCAGCAGCCTTCCTTCCACTAGCGGGTGGTCAGATACGCAGTATTTT. Its translation is CASSLPSTSGWSDTQYF. The rearrangement joins TRBV3-1 to TRBJ2-3, with 9 bases fitting TRBD2. Germline CDR1 is LGHDT and CDR2 is YNNKEL (reference sequence). V lost 4 bases to trimming and J lost 4 bases; unmatched junction nucleotides: 12. CDR3 length: 17 residues.

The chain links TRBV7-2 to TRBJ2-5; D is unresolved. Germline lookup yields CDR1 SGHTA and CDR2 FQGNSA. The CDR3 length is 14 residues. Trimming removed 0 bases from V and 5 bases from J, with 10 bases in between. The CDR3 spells CASSLAGSYETQYF. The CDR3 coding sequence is TGTGCCAGCAGCTTAGCAGGGTCTTACGAGACCCAGTACTTC.

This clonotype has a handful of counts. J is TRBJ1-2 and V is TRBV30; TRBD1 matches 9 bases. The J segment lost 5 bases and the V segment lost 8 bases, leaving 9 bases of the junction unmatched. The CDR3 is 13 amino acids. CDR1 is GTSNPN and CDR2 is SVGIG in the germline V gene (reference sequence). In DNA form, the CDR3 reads TGTGCCGCCGGACAGGGGATCTTGTATGGCTACACCTTC. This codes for CAAGQGILYGYTF.

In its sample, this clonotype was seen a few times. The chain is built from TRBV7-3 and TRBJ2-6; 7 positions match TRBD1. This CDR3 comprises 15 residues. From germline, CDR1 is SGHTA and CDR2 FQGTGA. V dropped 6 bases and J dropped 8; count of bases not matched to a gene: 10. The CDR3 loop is CASRRPGQSTNVLTF. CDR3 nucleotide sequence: TGTGCCAGCAGGCGGCCGGGACAGTCAACCAACGTCCTGACTTTC.

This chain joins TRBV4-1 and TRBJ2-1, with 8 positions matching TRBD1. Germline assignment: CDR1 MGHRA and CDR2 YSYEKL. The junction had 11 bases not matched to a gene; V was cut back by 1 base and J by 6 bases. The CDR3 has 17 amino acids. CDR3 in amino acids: CASSQVGRDRLFNEQFF. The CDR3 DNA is TGCGCCAGCAGCCAAGTTGGACGGGACAGGTTATTCAATGAGCAGTTCTTC.